This T cell receptor (beta chain) was retrieved from a study of tumor-infiltrating lymphocytes in oesophageal squamous cell carcinoma. CDR1 and CDR2 (germline): SGHVT, SQSDAQ. V shed 5 bases, J shed 8 bases, and the junction held 5 bases outside the gene matches. CDR3 length: 12 amino acids. TCRdb processed the PCR reads anew with MiXCR; each CDR3 protein has one entry. The sample lists 10,000 or so distinct CDR3 sequences, roughly three fifths seen once, with approximately 38% in the top ten. V gene TRBV7-4 combines with J gene TRBJ1-2; 7 nucleotides line up with TRBD1. The sequenced material came from esophageal tumor tissue. This TCR was recovered from a female donor with esophageal squamous cell carcinoma. The CDR3 DNA follows: TGTGCCAGCAGCACAGGGGTCGGGGGCTACACCTTC. Translating gives CASSTGVGGYTF.